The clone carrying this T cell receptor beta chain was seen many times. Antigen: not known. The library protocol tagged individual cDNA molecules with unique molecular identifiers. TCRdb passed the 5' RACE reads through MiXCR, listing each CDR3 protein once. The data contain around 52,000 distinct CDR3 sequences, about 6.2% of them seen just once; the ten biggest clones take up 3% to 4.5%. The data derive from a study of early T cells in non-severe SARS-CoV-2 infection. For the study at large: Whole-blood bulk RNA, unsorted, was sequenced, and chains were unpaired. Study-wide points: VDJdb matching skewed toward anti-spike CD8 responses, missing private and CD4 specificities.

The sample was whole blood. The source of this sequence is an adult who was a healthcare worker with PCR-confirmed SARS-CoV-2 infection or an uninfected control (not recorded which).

DNA of the CDR3: TGTGCCAGCAGTCTCCGTGGAGGGGGCGTCGACGAGCAGTACTTC. Amino acid sequence: CASSLRGGGVDEQYF. The chain has TRBV6-5 and TRBJ2-7; D is possibly TRBD1 (7 bases). The V gene's germline CDR1 is MNHEY and CDR2 SVGAGI. Trimming left V 5 bases short and J 5 bases short, with 19 bases between. The CDR3 has 15 amino acids.